The 14 T cell receptor beta chains presented below share a single source sample, sequenced in a study of blood T cells in healthy people across ages. Through a sample-barcoded 5' primer and a J-beta primer mix, a second PCR was run for roughly 6 to 12 cycles. Using its own MiXCR run on the 5' RACE reads, TCRdb lists one record per CDR3 protein. The sample yields 800,000 or so distinct CDR3 sequences, 46% seen once. The sequenced material came from blood. All receptors derive from a man older than 75 in good health.

This chain joins TRBV10-3 and TRBJ2-7; no definite D call. The CDR3 totals 12 residues. Germline loops: CDR1 ENHRY, CDR2 SYGVKD. Trimming took off 6 bases at V and 3 bases at J, with 9 bases between the two ends. Here the CDR3 reads CAIREGIYEQYF. DNA for the CDR3: TGTGCCATCAGGGAAGGGATCTACGAGCAGTACTTC.

This clonotype was observed a few times. This chain joins TRBV7-2 and TRBJ2-7, with D possibly matching TRBD1 (6 bases). This CDR3 is 15 amino acids long. Germline CDR1 is SGHTA and CDR2 is FQGNSA. The ends were cut back, 1 base at V and 3 bases at J, with 13 bases in the middle. Written as DNA, the CDR3 is TGTGCCAGCAGCTTAGGCTCAGGGGCGGGCTACGAGCAGTACTTC. Amino acid sequence: CASSLGSGAGYEQYF.

Points on this clonotype: Compared with germline, one end of the junction differs, possibly owing to a read error. The chain employs TRBV19 and TRBJ2-4, with D perhaps matching TRBD1 (6 bases). This CDR3 contains 14 residues. Germline V lookup: CDR1 LNHDA, CDR2 SQIVND (reference sequence). CDR3 bases: TGTGCTAGTAGTATTGGGCAGGGGCCTGGGGAGCAGTACTTC. Amino acids: CASSIGQGPGEQYF. The variable domain in full, completed from reference TRBV19 and TRBJ2-4, reads DGGITQSPKYLFRKEGQNVTLSCEQNLNHDAMYWYRQDPGQGLRLIYYSQIVNDFQKGDIAEGYSVSREKKESFPLTVTSAQKNPTAFYLCASSIGQGPGEQYFGAGTRLSVL.

The sample holds one count of this clonotype. The V and J genes are TRBV24-1 and TRBJ2-1; 7 bases map to TRBD2. J gave up 5 bases and V 6 bases, and 6 bases lay outside the gene matches. The CDR3 totals 14 residues. Germline CDR1 and CDR2: KGHDR and SFDVKD. As DNA, the CDR3 is TGTGCCACCAGTCAAAGCGGGAATAACAATGAGCAGTTCTTC. It is translated as CATSQSGNNNEQFF.

Concerning this clonotype: The junction differs from germline at one of its ends, possibly a read error. This sequence joins TRBV20-1 and TRBJ2-2; no clear D. The length of the CDR3 is 15 residues. Germline V gene sequence: CDR1 DFQATT, CDR2 SNEGSKA (reference sequence). The CDR3 region has the DNA TGCAGTCCTAGATCGTGGACGGGGAACACCGGGGAGCTGTTTTTT. Its translation is CSPRSWTGNTGELFF.

The chain carries TRBV7-6 and TRBJ2-1, with a possible D match to TRBD2 (5 bases). V dropped 5 bases and J dropped 8 bases, with 19 bases sitting between them. The CDR3 spans 15 residues. Germline V gives CDR1 SGHVS, CDR2 FNYEAQ. The CDR3 protein is CASSTSSLVGDEQFF. The CDR3 DNA follows: TGTGCCAGCAGCACTAGTTCACTAGTTGGGGATGAGCAGTTCTTC.

This clonotype was observed a few times. The chain carries TRBV11-2 and TRBJ2-1, with 8 bases lining up with TRBD2. Trimming at V came to 0 bases and at J to 8 bases, leaving 6 bases not matched to a gene. Germline lookup yields CDR1 SGHAT and CDR2 FQNNGV. CDR3 length equals 15 residues. The CDR3 nucleotides read TGTGCCAGCAGCTTAGACTCGGGAGGGCTCCATGAGCAGTTCTTC. Its translation is CASSLDSGGLHEQFF.

The chain carries TRBV4-1 and TRBJ2-5; unclear D gene. The J call is doubtful: the DNA matches TRBJ2-7 better. This CDR3 region has 17 residues. Germline CDR1 is MGHRA and CDR2 is YSYEKL. This chain's CDR3 is CASSIDSSGSLRVEQYF. CDR3 sequence (DNA): TGCGCCAGCAGCATTGATTCGTCCGGGTCCCTCCGGGTCGAGCAGTACTTC.

The chain combines TRBV4-2 with TRBJ2-5, with D maybe TRBD2 (5 bases). The better agreement between TRBJ2-7 and the DNA end casts doubt on the J call. CDR3 length: 16 residues. Looked up from germline, CDR1 is LGHNA and CDR2 is YNFKEQ. This CDR3 is CASSHDLVGVGREQYF. The CDR3 DNA reads as TGTGCCAGCAGCCATGATCTTGTGGGAGTCGGGCGCGAGCAGTACTTC.

This clonotype was seen just once. The chain combines TRBV24-1 with TRBJ2-1; 10 positions agree with TRBD2. Germline CDR1 is KGHDR and CDR2 is SFDVKD. V lost 0 bases and J lost 4; bases outside the gene matches: 14. The CDR3 has 20 residues. The CDR3: CATSDLPGTASGSGYNEQFF. CDR3 DNA sequence: TGTGCCACCAGTGATTTGCCAGGGACGGCTAGCGGGAGCGGATACAATGAGCAGTTCTTC.

This clonotype appeared many times. The V call is TRBV20-1, the J call TRBJ2-2; 8 bases line up with TRBD2. The CDR3 is 15 amino acids. J lost 6 bases, V lost 3 bases, and 9 bases had no gene match. Germline V gives CDR1 DFQATT, CDR2 SNEGSKA (reference sequence). The CDR3 DNA reads TGCAGTGCTAGCCGAGCGGGAGTTGAATCCGGGGAGCTGTTTTTT. It is translated as CSASRAGVESGELFF.

A note on this clonotype: Given a much more abundant clone one base away, this may be a read error. The chain has TRBV9 and TRBJ2-1; D is ambiguous. The CDR3 contains 13 residues. The germline V gene has CDR1 SGDLS and CDR2 YYNGEE. The CDR3 sequence: CASSVDGFNGQFF. For the CDR3, the DNA is TGTGCCAGCAGCGTAGATGGATTCAATGGGCAGTTCTTC. Full variable domain (rest looked up from reference TRBV9 and TRBJ2-1): DSGVTQTPKHLITATGQRVTLRCSPRSGDLSVYWYQQSLDQGLQFLIQYYNGEERAKGNILERFSAQQFPDLHSELNLSSLELGDSALYFCASSVDGFNGQFFGPGTRLTVL.

The chain is built from TRBV28 and TRBJ2-7; D gene unclear. V lost 6 bases and J lost 7, with 16 bases in between. In germline, CDR1 is MDHEN, CDR2 SYDVKM. The CDR3 runs to 13 residues. CDR3: CASRIGDLGEQYF. Written as DNA, the CDR3 is TGTGCCAGCAGGATTGGGGATCTAGGGGAGCAGTACTTC.

The chain uses TRBV20-1 and TRBJ1-1; no reliable D call. CDR3 length equals 13 residues. Trimming removed 2 bases at V and 3 bases at J, with 10 bases between. Looked up from germline, CDR1 is DFQATT and CDR2 is SNEGSKA (reference sequence). The CDR3 DNA sequence: TGCAGTGCTAGAAGAGGAGAGGACACTGAAGCTTTCTTT. Translated, it gives CSARRGEDTEAFF.